These 27 T cell receptor beta chains share one sample of origin, sequenced in a study of blood T cells in healthy people across ages. It was with a sample-barcoded 5' primer and a J-beta primer mix that a second PCR of roughly 7 to 12 cycles was run. TCRdb passed the 5' RACE reads through MiXCR, listing each CDR3 protein once. In the table there are approximately 690,000 distinct CDR3 sequences, roughly 53% of which are singletons. Material for sequencing was blood. The origin of the receptors is a man aged 60 to 75 in good health.

To note about this clonotype: Compared with germline, one end of the junction differs, possibly owing to a read error. The genes are TRBV20-1 and TRBJ2-7, with TRBD2 matching over 7 bases. The germline gives CDR1 DFQATT, CDR2 SNEGSKA (reference sequence). The CDR3 has 14 amino acids. The CDR3 loop reads CSAESGTSSYERYF. In DNA form, the CDR3 reads TGCAGTGCCGAGAGCGGGACTTCCTCCTACGAGCGGTACTTC.

For this clonotype: The germline gene is not matched at one end of the junction; a read error may be the cause. The DNA of the CDR3 is TGTGCCAGCATCTCCCTAGGACAGGGGAGCTACGAGCGGTACTTC. Amino acid sequence: CASISLGQGSYERYF. The V and J genes are TRBV5-6 and TRBJ2-7; 9 bases match TRBD1. The CDR3 has 15 residues. The V gene's germline CDR1 is SGHDT and CDR2 YYEEEE.

This clonotype was picked up a small number of times. The CDR3 region is CASSFSRGAGYTF. Written as DNA, the CDR3 is TGTGCCAGCAGCTTCAGCCGGGGCGCAGGCTACACCTTC. The chain employs TRBV7-2 and TRBJ1-2; D perhaps matches TRBD1 (5 bases). From germline, CDR1 is SGHTA and CDR2 FQGNSA. The germline V and J ends were trimmed by 3 bases and 8 bases, with 13 bases remaining between them. CDR3 length equals 13 residues.

This clonotype was seen a handful of times. The chain combines TRBV4-2 with TRBJ2-6, with a tentative D call TRBD2 (5 bases). The CDR3 spans 15 residues. With 5 bases removed from V and 4 bases from J, the gap between germline ends came to 12 bases. Germline V gives CDR1 LGHNA, CDR2 YNFKEQ. CDR3 protein: CASSARGSGANVLTF. CDR3 sequence (DNA): TGTGCCAGCAGCGCGCGAGGGTCCGGGGCCAACGTCCTGACTTTC.

The J gene is TRBJ2-3, the V gene TRBV6-1; 9 nucleotides match TRBD2. Per germline, CDR1 MNHNS and CDR2 SASEGT. The CDR3 length is 14 residues. Trimming removed 8 bases from V and 0 bases from J; junction bases left unmatched: 3. Here the CDR3 DNA reads TGTGCCAGCCCTAGCGGGGCGAGCACAGATACGCAGTATTTT. Translation gives CASPSGASTDTQYF.

The genes are TRBV6-2 or TRBV6-3 and TRBJ2-7; TRBD1 matches 9 bases. This CDR3 is built from 14 residues. V dropped 4 bases and J dropped 2; count of bases not matched to a gene: 3. Germline V CDR1 and CDR2: MNHEY, SVGEGT. The chain's CDR3 is CASSLQGAAYEQYF. CDR3 nucleotides: TGTGCCAGCAGTTTACAGGGGGCCGCCTACGAGCAGTACTTC.

This chain uses TRBV9 with TRBJ2-7; 8 bases line up with TRBD2. CDR1 and CDR2 from the germline V gene are SGDLS and YYNGEE. With V trimmed by 0 bases and J by 1 base, 3 bases remained unmatched. The CDR3 extends over 15 amino acids. CDR3 sequence: CASSVGAGVSYEQYF. The CDR3 nucleotides are TGTGCCAGCAGCGTAGGAGCGGGGGTATCCTACGAGCAGTACTTC.

V is TRBV5-4 and J is TRBJ2-5; D is undetermined. Looked up from germline, CDR1 is SGHNT and CDR2 is YYREEE (reference sequence). This CDR3 has 13 residues. Trimming shortened V by 0 bases and J by 11 bases, and 14 bases separated the two germline ends. CDR3 sequence reads: CASSLEPSNEQYF. The CDR3 DNA reads as TGTGCCAGCAGCTTGGAACCCTCCAATGAGCAGTACTTC.

This sequence joins TRBV6-5 and TRBJ1-1, with unresolved D. Trimming shortened V by 0 bases and J by 0 bases, and 11 bases separated the two germline ends. Germline CDR1 is MNHEY and CDR2 is SVGAGI. The CDR3 has 16 residues. The CDR3 loop is CASSYSRRRMNTEAFF. DNA of the CDR3: TGTGCCAGCAGTTACTCCAGACGCAGGATGAACACTGAAGCTTTCTTT.

The rearrangement links TRBV20-1 to TRBJ1-2, with 7 bases aligning to TRBD1. The CDR3 loop spans 14 amino acids. With V trimmed by 4 bases and J by 1 base, 6 bases remained unmatched. Germline CDR1 DFQATT, CDR2 SNEGSKA (reference sequence). Written as DNA, the CDR3 is TGCAGTGCTAACCAACGACAGGGTAACTATGGCTACACCTTC. It encodes CSANQRQGNYGYTF.

Only one count was recorded for this clonotype. A junction boundary mismatches the germline segment, possibly from a read error. The chain is built from TRBV20-1 and TRBJ2-1; 8 bases are a match to TRBD2. Germline V gene sequence: CDR1 DFQATT, CDR2 SNEGSKA (reference sequence). The CDR3 is made up of 12 amino acids. CDR3 coding DNA: TGCAGGGCTAGCGGGTACCAAAATGAGCAGTTCTTC. Its protein product is CRASGYQNEQFF.

V is TRBV29-1 and J is TRBJ1-5; 7 bases line up with TRBD1. J lost 4 bases, V lost 4 bases, and 16 bases had no gene match. The CDR3 runs 17 residues. Germline V CDR1 and CDR2: SQVTM, ANQGSEA. The CDR3 DNA is TGCAGCGTTGGGACTGGCCTGGGGGCAGGGGGGAATCAGCCCCAGCATTTT. Amino acids: CSVGTGLGAGGNQPQHF. Looking up the rest from reference TRBV29-1 and TRBJ1-5 gives the full variable domain: SAVISQKPSRDICQRGTSLTIQCQVDSQVTMMFWYRQQPGQSLTLIATANQGSEATYESGFVIDKFPISRPNLTFSTLTVSNMSPEDSSIYLCSVGTGLGAGGNQPQHFGDGTRLSIL.

The sample holds a few counts of this clonotype. V usage is TRBV9 and J usage is TRBJ2-1; 8 bases match TRBD1. Germline V gives CDR1 SGDLS, CDR2 YYNGEE. The CDR3 totals 16 residues. The J segment lost 9 bases and the V segment lost 1 base, leaving 12 bases of the junction unmatched. The chain's CDR3 is CASSVLGTGSVLEQFF. The CDR3 nucleotides are TGTGCCAGCAGCGTACTGGGGACAGGTAGTGTCCTTGAGCAGTTCTTC.

The chain is built from TRBV21-1 and TRBJ1-2. TRBV21-1 is reported as a pseudogene. The CDR3 sequence is 20 residues long. CDR3 bases: TGTGCCAGCAGCAAAGTAACCAGCTCTACAAGGGCCTCGCTTAACGATGGCTACACCTTC. Translating it yields CASSKVTSSTRASLNDGYTF.

This chain links TRBV12-5 with TRBJ1-2; 10 bases line up with TRBD1. The CDR3 extends over 18 amino acids. CDR1 is LGHNT and CDR2 is FRNRAP in the germline V gene. V lost 4 bases and J lost 4; bases outside the gene matches: 15. The DNA of the CDR3 is TGTGCTAGTGGTTCTCATACCGGGACAGGGGAGGCTGGCTATGGCTACACCTTC. Protein: CASGSHTGTGEAGYGYTF.

V usage is TRBV12-3 or TRBV12-4 and J usage is TRBJ2-1; D is undetermined. This CDR3 region has 13 residues. Deletions cut 3 bases from V and 5 bases from J, with 8 bases between. CDR3: CASSLSVNNEQFF. The CDR3 DNA is TGTGCCAGCAGTTTGTCAGTTAACAATGAGCAGTTCTTC.

The chain couples TRBV3-1 to TRBJ1-2; 7 bases are shared with TRBD1. There are 16 residues in the CDR3. Germline assignment: CDR1 LGHDT and CDR2 YNNKEL (reference sequence). J gave up 6 bases and V 0 bases, and 10 bases lay outside the gene matches. CDR3 DNA: TGTGCCAGCAGCCAAGATATGTCGCAGGGGGACAATGGCTACACCTTC. It codes for CASSQDMSQGDNGYTF.

V usage is TRBV10-1 and J usage is TRBJ1-1; the D is unclear. This CDR3 has 11 amino acids. V was trimmed by 11 bases and J by 7 bases, leaving 14 bases between them. The germline CDR1 and CDR2 sequences are WNHNN and SYGVQD (reference sequence). The CDR3 nucleotides are TGCGCCCTACGGAGAGGAGATGAAGCTTTCTTT. Protein: CALRRGDEAFF.

With respect to this clonotype: Germline is not matched at one junction end, which may reflect a read error. The rearrangement links TRBV7-2 to TRBJ2-1; 13 positions match TRBD2. From germline, CDR1 is SGHTA and CDR2 FQGNSA. CDR3 length: 15 residues. CDR3 protein: CASTLTSGGAGEQFF. DNA for the CDR3: TGTGCCAGCACCTTAACTAGCGGGGGGGCCGGTGAGCAGTTCTTC.

The rearrangement links TRBV24-1 to TRBJ2-5; D perhaps matches TRBD1 (6 bases). The CDR3 sequence is 15 residues long. The germline CDR1 and CDR2 sequences are KGHDR and SFDVKD. Trimming removed 2 bases at V and 5 bases at J, with 14 bases between. The CDR3 sequence is CATSDSTGQGETQYF. The CDR3 DNA sequence: TGTGCCACCAGTGATTCGACAGGCCAGGGGGAGACCCAGTACTTC.

The chain combines TRBV5-1 with TRBJ1-2, with 7 bases that match TRBD1. CDR3 size: 18 residues. Germline values: CDR1 SGHRS, CDR2 YFSETQ. Losses at the gene ends were 3 bases for V and 0 bases for J; bases not matched to a gene: 14. The CDR3, as DNA: TGCGCCAGCAGCTGGCCACAGGGGATGAGTCGAGCTAACTATGGCTACACCTTC. This translates into CASSWPQGMSRANYGYTF.

Ten or more counts support this clonotype. V usage is TRBV20-1 and J usage is TRBJ2-3, with D perhaps TRBD1 or TRBD2 (5 bases each). V was shortened by 3 bases and J by 2 bases, with 21 bases between the two germline ends. Germline CDR1 and CDR2: DFQATT and SNEGSKA (reference sequence). The length of the CDR3 is 17 residues. The CDR3 reads CSASLGWDPLLTDTQYF. Written as DNA, the CDR3 is TGCAGTGCTAGCCTCGGCTGGGACCCACTGCTCACAGATACGCAGTATTTT.

This clonotype appeared once. A read error may be the cause here, since a much bigger clone is one base away. The chain joins TRBV20-1 to TRBJ2-1, with D hard to call. The J call may be incorrect, as the DNA end agrees better with TRBJ2-7. CDR1 DFQATT and CDR2 SNEGSKA come from the germline V gene (reference sequence). This CDR3 region has 11 residues. CDR3 bases: TGCAATGCTAGAGATCCAGAGGAGCAGTACTTC. Its translation: CNARDPEEQYF.

This clonotype was counted at least ten times. V is TRBV28 and J is TRBJ1-1; the match to TRBD1 covers 7 bases. The CDR3 totals 15 residues. Germline CDR1 is MDHEN and CDR2 is SYDVKM. J lost 1 base, V lost 4 bases, and 6 bases had no gene match. The CDR3 is CASSSPGTANTEAFF. CDR3 coding DNA: TGTGCCAGCAGTTCCCCCGGGACAGCGAACACTGAAGCTTTCTTT.

The CDR3 bases are TGTGCCAGCAGTTTAAACGGCAGGGGATACGGGGAGCTGTTTTTT. This translates into CASSLNGRGYGELFF. V usage is TRBV27 and J usage is TRBJ2-2; a weak D match, TRBD1 (6 bases). V was trimmed by 2 bases and J by 7 bases, leaving 14 bases between them. The CDR3 has 15 residues. The V gene's germline CDR1 is MNHEY and CDR2 SMNVEV (reference sequence).

CDR3 nucleotide sequence: TGTGCCAGCAGTCACGATGTGGGGTACGAGCAGTACTTC. This gives the protein CASSHDVGYEQYF. The rearrangement joins TRBV27 to TRBJ2-7; D is ambiguous. The ends were cut back, 5 bases at V and 4 bases at J, with 12 bases in the middle. The CDR3 totals 13 residues. The germline gives CDR1 MNHEY, CDR2 SMNVEV (reference sequence).

CDR3 sequence: CSARDSGGGETQYF. The CDR3 nucleotides are TGCAGTGCTAGAGATAGCGGGGGCGGAGAGACCCAGTACTTC. The chain combines TRBV20-1 with TRBJ2-5, with TRBD2 matching 9 bases. CDR1 is DFQATT, CDR2 SNEGSKA, per germline (reference sequence). This CDR3 region has 14 residues. V gave up 0 bases and J gave up 4 bases; unmatched junction bases: 3.